A single sample gave rise to the 24 T cell receptor beta chains below, sequenced in a study of T cell repertoires in cytomegalovirus infection. Their antigens remain unidentified. TCRdb re-analysed the reads in MiXCR, keeping a single row per CDR3 protein. The sample has 300,000 to 400,000 distinct CDR3 sequences, 25% seen once. This specimen consisted of cultured PBMCs, obtained from culture after CMV antigen stimulation. The origin of the receptors is a human donor in good health (CMV status not recorded). Some clones in this sample may be carry-over from other donors' samples.

This clonotype was recorded many times. This sequence joins TRBV10-3 and TRBJ1-5; no reliable D call. Germline assignment: CDR1 ENHRY and CDR2 SYGVKD. Trimming took 0 bases from V and 7 from J, leaving 7 bases between them. The CDR3 runs 13 residues. The CDR3 DNA reads as TGTGCCATCAGTGAGTCAACGGGCCAGCCCCAGCATTTT. Its protein product is CAISESTGQPQHF.

This clonotype has only a few counts. The chain carries TRBV6-6 and TRBJ2-3, with 9 positions matching TRBD2. The germline V gene has CDR1 MNHNY and CDR2 SVGAGI (reference sequence). After removal of 0 bases from V and 6 bases from J, the junction contained 4 bases not matched to a gene. The CDR3 has 15 residues. CDR3 loop: CASSYSSGSSDTQYF. In DNA, the CDR3 is TGTGCCAGCAGTTACTCTAGCGGGAGCTCGGATACGCAGTATTTT.

This clonotype showed up just a few times. The chain has TRBV19 and TRBJ2-4; 13 nucleotides agree with TRBD2. CDR3 length equals 16 residues. V lost 5 bases to trimming and J lost 8 bases; unmatched junction nucleotides: 9. From germline, CDR1 is LNHDA and CDR2 SQIVND (reference sequence). The DNA for the CDR3 is TGTGCCAGTAGTGGAAGGACTAGCGGGAGTCGTGACATTCAGTACTTC. Translating gives CASSGRTSGSRDIQYF.

The chain recombines TRBV7-2 with TRBJ1-2; D uncertain. The CDR3 sequence is 14 residues long. The ends were cut back, 2 bases at V and 3 bases at J, with 10 bases in the middle. Germline values: CDR1 SGHTA, CDR2 FQGNSA. CDR3 coding DNA: TGTGCCAGCAGCTTAAGCCCTGGAGACTATGGCTACACCTTC. Its translation: CASSLSPGDYGYTF.

This clonotype was detected only a few times. The chain couples TRBV7-9 to TRBJ1-1; D not resolved. Germline V CDR1 and CDR2: SEHNR, FQNEAQ (reference sequence). CDR3 size: 13 residues. Trimming took off 3 bases at V and 4 bases at J, with 9 bases between the two ends. CDR3: CASSFGEGTEAFF. The DNA of the CDR3 is TGTGCCAGCAGCTTTGGGGAGGGCACTGAAGCTTTCTTT. Complete variable domain (other parts from reference TRBV7-9 and TRBJ1-1): DTGVSQNPRHKITKRGQNVTFRCDPISEHNRLYWYRQTLGQGPEFLTYFQNEAQLEKSRLLSDRFSAERPKGSFSTLEIQRTEQGDSAMYLCASSFGEGTEAFFGQGTRLTVV.

The sample holds a few counts of this clonotype. The chain is built from TRBV19 and TRBJ1-1, with 7 bases identical to TRBD1. The V and J ends lost 4 bases and 1 base, in that order; junction bases with no gene match: 6. Germline CDR1 is LNHDA and CDR2 is SQIVND (reference sequence). The CDR3 extends over 15 amino acids. The CDR3 coding sequence is TGTGCCAGTAGTAGTGGACAGGCCAGGAACACTGAAGCTTTCTTT. Its translation is CASSSGQARNTEAFF. Full variable domain (remainder filled in from reference TRBV19 and TRBJ1-1): DGGITQSPKYLFRKEGQNVTLSCEQNLNHDAMYWYRQDPGQGLRLIYYSQIVNDFQKGDIAEGYSVSREKKESFPLTVTSAQKNPTAFYLCASSSGQARNTEAFFGQGTRLTVV.

The chain joins TRBV7-9 to TRBJ2-1; 11 nucleotides match TRBD2. Looked up from germline, CDR1 is SEHNR and CDR2 is FQNEAQ (reference sequence). The V and J ends lost 4 bases and 8 bases, in that order; junction bases with no gene match: 13. The CDR3 spans 17 residues. The CDR3 region has the DNA TGTGCCAGCAGCTACAGCCCACTAGCGGGAGAATCCGATGAGCAGTTCTTC. Translated: CASSYSPLAGESDEQFF.

This clonotype was detected ten times or more. The chain links TRBV7-2 to TRBJ2-1; 15 bases are a match to TRBD2. With V trimmed by 5 bases and J by 10 bases, 9 bases remained unmatched. Per germline, CDR1 SGHTA and CDR2 FQGNSA. The CDR3 totals 16 residues. CDR3 residues: CASSPRTSGRAGEQFF. CDR3 coding DNA: TGTGCCAGCAGCCCCCGGACTAGCGGGAGGGCTGGGGAGCAGTTCTTC.

The chain employs TRBV14 and TRBJ1-3; D uncertain. The germline gives CDR1 SGHDN, CDR2 FVKESK. This CDR3 contains 14 residues. Deletions cut 5 bases from V and 0 bases from J, with 8 bases between. CDR3 sequence reads: CASSLAYSGNTIYF. CDR3 DNA sequence: TGTGCCAGCAGCTTAGCCTACTCTGGAAACACCATATATTTT.

This clonotype was seen a handful of times. The rearrangement joins TRBV29-1 to TRBJ2-7; D possibly uses TRBD1 or TRBD2 (5 bases each). This CDR3 comprises 12 residues. The germline V and J ends were trimmed by 7 bases and 3 bases, with 13 bases remaining between them. In germline, CDR1 is SQVTM, CDR2 ANQGSEA. CDR3 DNA: TGCAGCGCAGAAGGGGCGGGCTACGAGCAGTACTTC. Residues: CSAEGAGYEQYF.

This clonotype appeared once. The CDR3 is CAISPGPNEQYF. As DNA, the CDR3 is TGTGCCATCAGTCCGGGACCTAATGAGCAGTACTTC. The chain combines TRBV10-3 with TRBJ2-1; the D call may be TRBD1 or TRBD2 (5 bases each). The J call may be incorrect, as the DNA end agrees better with TRBJ2-7. Germline V gene lookup returns CDR1 ENHRY and CDR2 SYGVKD. CDR3 length: 12 residues.

This clonotype has more than one count but fewer than ten. The gene calls are TRBV24-1 and TRBJ2-4; D is possibly TRBD2 (6 bases). Trimming cost V 4 bases and J 2 bases, with 14 bases left between them. CDR1 is KGHDR, CDR2 SFDVKD, per germline. The CDR3 covers 16 residues. The CDR3, as DNA: TGTGCCACCAGTGACGTCGCTGGGAGGTCCAAAAACATTCAGTACTTC. Protein: CATSDVAGRSKNIQYF.

The chain combines TRBV19 with TRBJ2-5; D ambiguous. V lost 6 bases to trimming and J lost 5 bases, with 16 bases between them. The germline V gene encodes CDR1 LNHDA and CDR2 SQIVND (reference sequence). This CDR3 has 14 residues. The CDR3 loop is CASRPGIGFETQYF. CDR3 in DNA: TGTGCCAGTAGGCCAGGTATTGGCTTCGAGACCCAGTACTTC.

Only one count was recorded for this clonotype. The rearrangement links TRBV9 to TRBJ2-7; D could derive from TRBD1 or TRBD2 (5 bases each). Trimming removed 4 bases from V and 5 bases from J, with 19 bases in between. Per the germline V gene, CDR1 is SGDLS and CDR2 is YYNGEE. The CDR3 is 15 residues long. The CDR3 DNA sequence: TGTGCCAGCAGCTCCCGGGAAGGGACCCCCCACGAGCAGTACTTC. Protein: CASSSREGTPHEQYF.

This clonotype was counted ten times or more. The V call is TRBV11-1, the J call TRBJ1-5; tentatively, D is TRBD1 (5 bases). The CDR3 sequence is 15 residues long. Germline CDR1 reads SGHAT; CDR2 reads FQDESV (reference sequence). V was clipped by 5 bases and J by 1 base, with 12 bases between them. CDR3 residues: CASSVGTGSNQPQHF. CDR3 nucleotide sequence: TGTGCCAGCAGCGTGGGGACGGGGAGCAATCAGCCCCAGCATTTT.

The table lists this clonotype with a few counts. The chain recombines TRBV12-5 with TRBJ2-2; D ambiguous. Germline V lookup: CDR1 LGHNT, CDR2 FRNRAP. The CDR3 is 17 amino acids. V lost 4 bases and J 9 bases, leaving 24 bases between the germline ends. The CDR3 DNA reads as TGTGCTAGTGGTTCCTCTGCCTCACGAGATACATTATGGGAGCTGTTTTTT. It codes for CASGSSASRDTLWELFF. The whole variable domain, filled in from reference TRBV12-5 and TRBJ2-2, reads DARVTQTPRHKVTEMGQEVTMRCQPILGHNTVFWYRQTMMQGLELLAYFRNRAPLDDSGMPKDRFSAEMPDATLATLKIQPSEPRDSAVYFCASGSSASRDTLWELFFGEGSRLTVL.

The V and J genes are TRBV5-8 and TRBJ1-2; D remains unclear. V lost 2 bases to trimming and J lost 4 bases, with 12 bases between them. Per the germline V gene, CDR1 is SGHTS and CDR2 is YDEGEE. The CDR3 runs 14 residues. The CDR3 nucleotides read TGTGCCAGCAGCTTAACCGGGTCCGTCTATGGCTACACCTTC. Its protein is CASSLTGSVYGYTF.

V and J are TRBV6-6 and TRBJ1-4; 9 nucleotides match TRBD1. V was pared by 4 bases and J by 0 bases, with 6 bases of the junction left unmatched. This CDR3 contains 17 residues. Germline values: CDR1 MNHNY, CDR2 SVGAGI (reference sequence). CDR3 sequence: CASSSPGQGATNEKLFF. The CDR3 DNA is TGTGCCAGCAGTTCCCCGGGACAGGGTGCAACTAATGAAAAACTGTTTTTT.

This clonotype has a count of ten or more. V gene TRBV5-5 combines with J gene TRBJ2-1; TRBD2 agrees at 8 bases. This CDR3 has 15 amino acids. V dropped 0 bases and J dropped 3; count of bases not matched to a gene: 2. The germline V gene encodes CDR1 SGHKS and CDR2 YYEKEE (reference sequence). CDR3 sequence reads: CASSLEAGDYNEQFF. The CDR3 region has the DNA TGTGCCAGCAGCTTGGAAGCGGGGGACTACAATGAGCAGTTCTTC.

The chain has TRBV4-1 and TRBJ2-4, with TRBD2 identical over 13 bases. The V gene end was trimmed by 1 base and the J gene end by 7 bases; junction bases not matched to a gene: 10. Germline V gives CDR1 MGHRA, CDR2 YSYEKL. The CDR3 sequence is 18 residues long. The CDR3 loop is CASSQVPGLAGEENIQYF. In DNA, the CDR3 is TGCGCCAGCAGCCAAGTACCCGGACTAGCGGGAGAGGAGAACATTCAGTACTTC.

The chain employs TRBV6-2 or TRBV6-3 and TRBJ2-1; TRBD2 matches at 8 bases. The CDR3 spans 18 residues. The germline V gene encodes CDR1 MNHEY and CDR2 SVGEGT. V lost 6 bases, J lost 0 bases, and 13 bases stayed unmatched. The CDR3 DNA follows: TGTGCCAGCAGCGACGCGGGAGGACTACCGAGCTCCTACAATGAGCAGTTCTTC. This encodes CASSDAGGLPSSYNEQFF.

This clonotype was detected only a few times. V usage is TRBV18 and J usage is TRBJ1-1; possible D gene TRBD1, 5 bases. The CDR3 is made up of 13 amino acids. V was cut by 4 bases and J by 5 bases, with 11 bases left in between. From germline, CDR1 is KGHSH and CDR2 LQKENI. The CDR3 loop is CASSRGGWTEAFF. The CDR3 DNA follows: TGTGCCAGCTCACGGGGGGGATGGACTGAAGCTTTCTTT.

CDR3 DNA sequence: TGTGCCAGCAGCAGAGGGAACATCGGCTACACCTTC. It is translated as CASSRGNIGYTF. V is TRBV6-2 or TRBV6-3 and J is TRBJ1-2, with D uncertain. CDR1 and CDR2 from the germline V gene are MNHEY and SVGEGT. The V end was cut by 6 bases, the J end by 8 bases, with 13 bases between. This CDR3 comprises 12 residues.

This clonotype appeared a few times. The rearrangement links TRBV7-9 to TRBJ2-3, with 8 bases fitting TRBD1. The V and J ends lost 10 bases and 4 bases, in that order; junction bases with no gene match: 4. Per germline, CDR1 SEHNR and CDR2 FQNEAQ (reference sequence). The CDR3 sequence is 12 residues long. The CDR3 DNA follows: TGTGCCACCCCAGGGGGCGCAGATACGCAGTATTTT. It specifies CATPGGADTQYF.